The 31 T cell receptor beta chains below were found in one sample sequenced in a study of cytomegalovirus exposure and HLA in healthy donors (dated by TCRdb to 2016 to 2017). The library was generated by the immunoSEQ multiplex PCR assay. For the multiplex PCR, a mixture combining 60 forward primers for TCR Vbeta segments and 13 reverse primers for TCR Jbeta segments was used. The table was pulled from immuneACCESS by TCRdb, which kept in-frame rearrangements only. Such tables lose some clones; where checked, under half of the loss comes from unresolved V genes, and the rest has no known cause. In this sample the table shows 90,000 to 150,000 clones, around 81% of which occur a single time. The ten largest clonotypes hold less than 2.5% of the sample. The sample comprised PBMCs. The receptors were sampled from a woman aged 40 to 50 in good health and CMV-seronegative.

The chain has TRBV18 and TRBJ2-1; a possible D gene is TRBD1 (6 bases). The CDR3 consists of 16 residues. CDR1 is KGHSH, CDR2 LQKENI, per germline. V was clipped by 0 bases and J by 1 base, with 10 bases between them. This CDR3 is CASSPPEQGSYNEQFF. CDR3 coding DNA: TGTGCCAGCTCACCACCGGAGCAGGGGTCCTACAATGAGCAGTTCTTC. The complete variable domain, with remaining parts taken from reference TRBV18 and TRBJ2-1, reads NAGVMQNPRHLVRRRGQEARLRCSPMKGHSHVYWYRQLPEEGLKFMVYLQKENIIDESGMPKERFSAEFPKEGPSILRIQQVVRGDSAAYFCASSPPEQGSYNEQFFGPGTRLTVL.

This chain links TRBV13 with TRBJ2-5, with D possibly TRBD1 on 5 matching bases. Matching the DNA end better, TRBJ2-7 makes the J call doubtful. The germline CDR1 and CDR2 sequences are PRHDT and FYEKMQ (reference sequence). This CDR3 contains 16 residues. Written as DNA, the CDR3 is TGTGCCAGCAGCTTAGCGCCCGGACATGGAATCTACGAGCAGTACTTC. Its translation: CASSLAPGHGIYEQYF.

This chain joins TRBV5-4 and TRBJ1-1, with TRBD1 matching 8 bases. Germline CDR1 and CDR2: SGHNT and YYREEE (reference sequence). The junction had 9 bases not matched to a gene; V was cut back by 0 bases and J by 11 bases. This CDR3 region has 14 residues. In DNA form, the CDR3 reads TGTGCCAGCAGCTTGGTAGGACAGGGCTCTTCGGCTTTCTTT. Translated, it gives CASSLVGQGSSAFF.

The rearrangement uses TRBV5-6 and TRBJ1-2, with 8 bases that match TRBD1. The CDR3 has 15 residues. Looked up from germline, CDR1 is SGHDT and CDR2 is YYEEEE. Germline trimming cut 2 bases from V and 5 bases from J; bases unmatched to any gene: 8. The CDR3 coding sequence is TGTGCCAGCAGCTTCGCAGGGGGCGTAGGGTATGGCTACACCTTC. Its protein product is CASSFAGGVGYGYTF.

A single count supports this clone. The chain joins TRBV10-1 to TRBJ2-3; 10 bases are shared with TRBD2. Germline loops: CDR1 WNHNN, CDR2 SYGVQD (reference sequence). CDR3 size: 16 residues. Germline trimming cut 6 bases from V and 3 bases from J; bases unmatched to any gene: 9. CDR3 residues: CASSGRPSGSTDTQYF. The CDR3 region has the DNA TGCGCCAGCAGCGGTAGGCCTAGCGGGAGTACAGATACGCAGTATTTT.

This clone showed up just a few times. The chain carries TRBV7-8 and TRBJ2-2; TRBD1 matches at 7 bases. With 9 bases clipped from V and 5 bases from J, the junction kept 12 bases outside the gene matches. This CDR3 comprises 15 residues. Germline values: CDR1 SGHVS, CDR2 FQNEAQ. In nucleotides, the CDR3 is TGTGCCAGTCGACTCACAGGGGTGGGAACCGGGGAGCTGTTTTTT. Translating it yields CASRLTGVGTGELFF.

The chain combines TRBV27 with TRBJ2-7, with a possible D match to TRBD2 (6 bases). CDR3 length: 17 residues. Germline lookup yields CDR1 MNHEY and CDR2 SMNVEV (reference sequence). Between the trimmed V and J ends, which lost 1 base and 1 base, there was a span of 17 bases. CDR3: CASSLYTPIGSSYEQYF. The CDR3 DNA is TGTGCCAGCAGTTTATATACCCCCATCGGGAGTTCCTACGAGCAGTACTTC.

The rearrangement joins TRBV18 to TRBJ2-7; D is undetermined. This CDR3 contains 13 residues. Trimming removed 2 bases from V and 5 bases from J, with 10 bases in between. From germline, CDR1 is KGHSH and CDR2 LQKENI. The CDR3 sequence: CASSPGRQNEQYF. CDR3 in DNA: TGTGCCAGCTCACCAGGGCGTCAAAACGAGCAGTACTTC.

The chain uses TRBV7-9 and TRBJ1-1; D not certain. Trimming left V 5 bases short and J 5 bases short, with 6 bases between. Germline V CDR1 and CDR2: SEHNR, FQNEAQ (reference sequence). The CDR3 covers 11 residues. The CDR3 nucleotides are TGTGCCAGCAGCCTCGAGACTGAAGCTTTCTTT. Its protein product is CASSLETEAFF.

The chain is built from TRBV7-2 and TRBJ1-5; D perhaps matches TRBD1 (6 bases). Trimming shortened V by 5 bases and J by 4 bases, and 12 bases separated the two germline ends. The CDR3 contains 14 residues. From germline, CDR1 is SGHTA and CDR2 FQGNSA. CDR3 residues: CASSHERGNQPQHF. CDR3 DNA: TGTGCCAGCAGCCACGAAAGGGGGAATCAGCCCCAGCATTTT.

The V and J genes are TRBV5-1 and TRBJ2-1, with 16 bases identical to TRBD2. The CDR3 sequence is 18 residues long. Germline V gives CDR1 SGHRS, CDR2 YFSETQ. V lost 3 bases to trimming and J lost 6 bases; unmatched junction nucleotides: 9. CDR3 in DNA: TGCGCCAGCAGCTCCACGGGACTAGCGGGAGGGCCGGGCAATGAGCAGTTCTTC. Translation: CASSSTGLAGGPGNEQFF.

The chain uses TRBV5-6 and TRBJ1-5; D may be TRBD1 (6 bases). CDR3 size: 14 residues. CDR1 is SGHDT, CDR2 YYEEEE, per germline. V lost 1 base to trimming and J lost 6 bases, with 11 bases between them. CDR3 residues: CASSLTGNTQPQHF. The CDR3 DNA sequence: TGTGCCAGCAGCTTGACAGGGAATACTCAGCCCCAGCATTTT.

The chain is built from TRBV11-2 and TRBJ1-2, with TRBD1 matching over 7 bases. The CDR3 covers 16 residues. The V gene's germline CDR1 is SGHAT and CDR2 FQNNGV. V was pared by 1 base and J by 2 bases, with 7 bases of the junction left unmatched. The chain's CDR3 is CASSLAPGQLNYGYTF. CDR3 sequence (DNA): TGTGCCAGCAGCTTAGCTCCGGGACAGCTAAACTATGGCTACACCTTC.

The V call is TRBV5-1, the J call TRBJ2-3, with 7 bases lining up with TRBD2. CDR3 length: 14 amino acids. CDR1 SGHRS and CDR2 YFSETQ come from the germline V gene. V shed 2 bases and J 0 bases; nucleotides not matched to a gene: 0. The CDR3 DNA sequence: TGCGCCAGCAGCTTTAGCGGGAGCACAGATACGCAGTATTTT. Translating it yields CASSFSGSTDTQYF.

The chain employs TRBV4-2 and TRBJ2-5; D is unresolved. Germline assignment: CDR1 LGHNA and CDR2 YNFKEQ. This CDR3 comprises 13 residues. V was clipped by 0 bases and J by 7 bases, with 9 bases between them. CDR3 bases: TGTGCCAGCAGCCAAGACGGTCGTGGGACCCAGTACTTC. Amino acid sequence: CASSQDGRGTQYF.

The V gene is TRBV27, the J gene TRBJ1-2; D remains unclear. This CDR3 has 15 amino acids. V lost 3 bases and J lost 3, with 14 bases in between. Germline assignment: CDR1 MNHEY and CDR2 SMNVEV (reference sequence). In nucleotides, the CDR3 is TGTGCCAGCAGTTTCTCCGGTGGGAGCGACTATGGCTACACCTTC. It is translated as CASSFSGGSDYGYTF.

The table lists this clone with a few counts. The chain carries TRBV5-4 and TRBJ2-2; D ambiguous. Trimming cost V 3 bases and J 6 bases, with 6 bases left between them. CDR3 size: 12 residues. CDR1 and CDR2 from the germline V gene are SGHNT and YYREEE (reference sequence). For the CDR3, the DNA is TGTGCCAGCAGCTCCAAGCCCGGGGAGCTGTTTTTT. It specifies CASSSKPGELFF.

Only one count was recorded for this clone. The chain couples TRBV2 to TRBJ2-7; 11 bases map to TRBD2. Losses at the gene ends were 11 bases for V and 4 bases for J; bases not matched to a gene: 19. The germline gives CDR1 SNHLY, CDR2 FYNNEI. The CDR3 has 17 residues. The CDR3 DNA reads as TGTGCCTTCAACCCTGGACTAGCGGGCCCGGACCGATACGAGCAGTACTTC. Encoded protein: CAFNPGLAGPDRYEQYF.

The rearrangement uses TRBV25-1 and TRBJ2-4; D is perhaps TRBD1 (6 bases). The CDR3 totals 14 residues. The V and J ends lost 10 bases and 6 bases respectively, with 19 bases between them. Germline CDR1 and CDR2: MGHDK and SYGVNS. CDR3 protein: CATAQQDRTNIQYF. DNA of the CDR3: TGTGCCACAGCTCAGCAAGACAGGACAAACATTCAGTACTTC.

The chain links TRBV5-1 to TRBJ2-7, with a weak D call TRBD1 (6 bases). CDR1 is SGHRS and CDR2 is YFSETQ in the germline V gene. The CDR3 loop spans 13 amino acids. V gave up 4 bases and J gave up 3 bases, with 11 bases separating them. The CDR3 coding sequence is TGCGCCAGCAGCCCGACAGGAGTCTACGAGCAGTACTTC. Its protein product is CASSPTGVYEQYF.

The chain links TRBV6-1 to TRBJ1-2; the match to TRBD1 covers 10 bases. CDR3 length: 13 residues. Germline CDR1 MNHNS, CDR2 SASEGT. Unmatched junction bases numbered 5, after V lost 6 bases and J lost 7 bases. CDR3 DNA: TGTGCCAGCAGGGACAGGGGGGGAACTGGCTACACCTTC. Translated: CASRDRGGTGYTF.

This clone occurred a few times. The DNA of the CDR3 is TGCGCCAGCAGCCAAGGTGTTACTAGCGGGAGTTACGAGCAGTACTTC. Encoded protein: CASSQGVTSGSYEQYF. The chain has TRBV4-3 and TRBJ2-7; 11 nucleotides agree with TRBD2. The CDR3 contains 16 residues. Trimming removed 1 base from V and 4 bases from J; junction bases left unmatched: 6. In germline, CDR1 is LGHNA, CDR2 YSLEER.

The CDR3 DNA reads as TGCGCCAGCCATAGACAGGGCTACGAGCAGTACTTC. As protein: CASHRQGYEQYF. The chain combines TRBV5-1 with TRBJ2-7; the match to TRBD1 covers 7 bases. Germline V gene lookup returns CDR1 SGHRS and CDR2 YFSETQ. Losses at the gene ends were 7 bases for V and 3 bases for J; bases not matched to a gene: 4. The CDR3 length is 12 residues.

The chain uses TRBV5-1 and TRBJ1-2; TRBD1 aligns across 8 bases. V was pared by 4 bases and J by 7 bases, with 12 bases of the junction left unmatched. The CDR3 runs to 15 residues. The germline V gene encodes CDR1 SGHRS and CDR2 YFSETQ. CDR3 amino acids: CASSVVTTGVGGYTF. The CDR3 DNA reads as TGCGCCAGCAGCGTAGTTACGACAGGGGTTGGTGGCTACACCTTC.

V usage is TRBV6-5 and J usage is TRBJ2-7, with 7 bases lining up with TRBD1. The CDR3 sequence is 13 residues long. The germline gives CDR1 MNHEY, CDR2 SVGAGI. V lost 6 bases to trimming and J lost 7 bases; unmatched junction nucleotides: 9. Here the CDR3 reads CASSQGVSGEQYF. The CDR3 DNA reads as TGTGCCAGCAGCCAGGGGGTTTCTGGGGAGCAGTACTTC.

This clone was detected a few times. The DNA of the CDR3 is TGTGCCAGCAGCCTGTTCGCGGGAGGGCCCAGCGAGCAGTACTTC. Its protein product is CASSLFAGGPSEQYF. The rearrangement links TRBV14 to TRBJ2-7; 9 nucleotides match TRBD2. The V gene end was trimmed by 4 bases and the J gene end by 6 bases; junction bases not matched to a gene: 10. The CDR3 spans 15 residues. Germline CDR1 reads SGHDN; CDR2 reads FVKESK.

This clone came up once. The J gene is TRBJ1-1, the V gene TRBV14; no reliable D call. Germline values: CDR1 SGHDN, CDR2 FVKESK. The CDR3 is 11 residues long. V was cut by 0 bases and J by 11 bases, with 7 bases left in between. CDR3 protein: CASSQERSAFF. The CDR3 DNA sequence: TGTGCCAGCAGCCAAGAGCGCTCGGCTTTCTTT.

The CDR3 reads CASSWTGGGCEAFF. Here the CDR3 DNA reads TGTGCCAGCAGCTGGACAGGGGGCGGCTGTGAAGCTTTCTTT. This chain connects TRBV5-8 to TRBJ1-1; 11 bases are shared with TRBD1. The CDR3 has 14 residues. The ends lost 3 bases at V and 7 bases at J; junction bases unmatched: 5. Germline V gene data show CDR1 as SGHTS and CDR2 as YDEGEE. The variable domain in full, with the rest retrieved from reference TRBV5-8 and TRBJ1-1, is EAGVTQSPTHLIKTRGQQATLRCSPISGHTSVYWYQQALGLGLQFLLWYDEGEERNRGNFPPRFSGRQFPNYSSELNVNALELEDSALYLCASSWTGGGCEAFFGQGTRLTVV.

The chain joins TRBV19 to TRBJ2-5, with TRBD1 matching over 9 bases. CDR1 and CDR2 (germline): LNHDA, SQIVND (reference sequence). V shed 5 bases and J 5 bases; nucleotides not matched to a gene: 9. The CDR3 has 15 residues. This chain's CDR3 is CASSLGYRGQETQYF. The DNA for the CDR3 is TGTGCCAGTAGTTTAGGATACAGGGGGCAGGAGACCCAGTACTTC.

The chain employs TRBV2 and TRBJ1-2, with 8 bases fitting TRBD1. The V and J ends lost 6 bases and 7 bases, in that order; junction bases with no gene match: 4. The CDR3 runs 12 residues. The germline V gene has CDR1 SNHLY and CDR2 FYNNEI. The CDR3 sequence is CASSQGARGYTF. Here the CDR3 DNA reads TGTGCCAGCAGCCAGGGGGCGCGTGGCTACACCTTC.

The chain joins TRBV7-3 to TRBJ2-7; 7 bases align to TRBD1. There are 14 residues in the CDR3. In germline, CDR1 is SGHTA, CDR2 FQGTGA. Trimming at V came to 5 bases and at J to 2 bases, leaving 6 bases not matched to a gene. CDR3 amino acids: CASSPGTVAYEQYF. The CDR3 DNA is TGTGCCAGCAGCCCAGGGACAGTCGCCTACGAGCAGTACTTC.